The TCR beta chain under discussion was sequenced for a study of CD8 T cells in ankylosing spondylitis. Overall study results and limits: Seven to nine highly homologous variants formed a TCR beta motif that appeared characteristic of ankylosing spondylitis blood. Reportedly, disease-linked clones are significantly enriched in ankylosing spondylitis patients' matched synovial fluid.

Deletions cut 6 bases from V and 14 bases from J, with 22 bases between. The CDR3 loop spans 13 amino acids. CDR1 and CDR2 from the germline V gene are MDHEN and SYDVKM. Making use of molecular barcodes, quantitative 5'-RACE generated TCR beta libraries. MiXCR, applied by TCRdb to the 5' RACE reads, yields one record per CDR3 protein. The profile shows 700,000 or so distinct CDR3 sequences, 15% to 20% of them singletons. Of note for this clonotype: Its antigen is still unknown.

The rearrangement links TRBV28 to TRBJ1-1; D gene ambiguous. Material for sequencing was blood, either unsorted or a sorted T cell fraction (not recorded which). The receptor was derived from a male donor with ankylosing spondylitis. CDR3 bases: TGTGCCAGCAGCCGAGGACGGGAGCTCCTCGTGTTCTTT. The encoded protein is CASSRGRELLVFF. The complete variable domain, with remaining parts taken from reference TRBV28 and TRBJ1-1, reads DVKVTQSSRYLVKRTGEKVFLECVQDMDHENMFWYRQDPGLGLRLIYFSYDVKMKEKGDIPEGYSVSREKKERFSLILESASTNQTSMYLCASSRGRELLVFFGQGTRLTVV.